The 14 T cell receptor beta chains listed next were all sequenced from one sample in a study of technical replicates of blood from a few donors. Measured with immunoSEQ multiplex PCR; TCRdb has only the in-frame clones, and not every one. Among about 97,000 clones listed, approximately 95% were seen once. Input material: T cells isolated from PBMCs. The receptors derive from a human donor in good health.

The CDR3 spells CASSDSGRTSNTGELFF. The CDR3 DNA reads as TGTGCCAGCAGTGACTCTGGCAGGACTTCGAACACCGGGGAGCTGTTTTTT. The V and J genes are TRBV28 and TRBJ2-2; perhaps TRBD2 as D (5 bases). The length of the CDR3 is 17 residues. Germline values: CDR1 MDHEN, CDR2 SYDVKM. Trimming removed 5 bases at V and 0 bases at J, with 16 bases between.

The chain employs TRBV6-1 and TRBJ2-1, with 10 bases matching TRBD2. This CDR3 is built from 15 residues. Trimming removed 6 bases from V and 6 bases from J; junction bases left unmatched: 8. CDR1 and CDR2 (germline): MNHNS, SASEGT. The CDR3, as DNA: TGTGCCAGCAGCTCTCTAGCGGGAGTCGGCAATGAGCAGTTCTTC. Its protein is CASSSLAGVGNEQFF.

This clone was found once. The rearrangement joins TRBV19 to TRBJ1-1; D call uncertain. The V end was cut by 3 bases, the J end by 2 bases, with 13 bases between. The CDR3 loop spans 15 amino acids. Germline V gene data show CDR1 as LNHDA and CDR2 as SQIVND (reference sequence). CDR3 sequence reads: CASSIYAGGNTEAFF. Here the CDR3 DNA reads TGTGCCAGTAGTATTTACGCAGGTGGAAACACTGAAGCTTTCTTT.

This rearrangement joins TRBV27 to TRBJ2-7; D is unclear. The CDR3 consists of 18 residues. Trimming took 2 bases from V and 2 from J, leaving 22 bases between them. CDR1 and CDR2 from the germline V gene are MNHEY and SMNVEV (reference sequence). The CDR3 sequence is CASSLGPTLYYRAYEQYF. CDR3 DNA: TGTGCCAGCAGTTTAGGCCCGACGCTTTACTACCGGGCCTACGAGCAGTACTTC.

This rearrangement joins TRBV7-2 to TRBJ1-1; 9 nucleotides agree with TRBD1. J was trimmed by 13 bases and V by 2 bases; bases with no gene match: 8. In germline, CDR1 is SGHTA, CDR2 FQGNSA. CDR3 length: 13 residues. CDR3 in DNA: TGTGCCAGCAGCTTACTACAGGGGGCCGTTGTTTTCTTT. This sequence encodes CASSLLQGAVVFF.

DNA of the CDR3: TGCAGCGTTCATACAGGGGCCGGTTCCTACGAGCAGTACTTC. Its protein is CSVHTGAGSYEQYF. The genes are TRBV29-1 and TRBJ2-7; 7 bases map to TRBD1. Trimming at V came to 5 bases and at J to 1 base, leaving 8 bases not matched to a gene. The CDR3 length is 14 residues. CDR1 SQVTM and CDR2 ANQGSEA come from the germline V gene.

The V call is TRBV5-8, the J call TRBJ2-1; 7 bases fit TRBD2. From germline, CDR1 is SGHTS and CDR2 YDEGEE. The length of the CDR3 is 15 residues. Trimming cost V 3 bases and J 2 bases; bases outside gene matches: 5. The chain's CDR3 is CASSWSGEAYNEQFF. The CDR3 DNA sequence: TGTGCCAGCAGCTGGAGCGGGGAAGCCTACAATGAGCAGTTCTTC.

The V call is TRBV27, the J call TRBJ1-3; D possibly corresponds to TRBD1 (5 bases). The CDR3 consists of 15 residues. V lost 0 bases, J lost 2 bases, and 8 bases lay in between. CDR1 and CDR2 (germline): MNHEY, SMNVEV (reference sequence). CDR3: CASSLSGAPGNTIYF. The CDR3 DNA reads TGTGCCAGCAGTTTATCAGGGGCGCCTGGAAACACCATATATTTT.

This clone has only one observation. The rearrangement links TRBV29-1 to TRBJ1-1, with 9 bases lining up with TRBD1. Germline trimming cut 5 bases from V and 5 bases from J; bases unmatched to any gene: 3. CDR3 length equals 12 residues. Germline CDR1 reads SQVTM; CDR2 reads ANQGSEA. The CDR3 nucleotides read TGCAGCGTTTTGACAGGGGGAACTGAAGCTTTCTTT. Its protein is CSVLTGGTEAFF.

With respect to this clone: One end of the junction varies from germline; a read error may be responsible. This chain uses TRBV9 with TRBJ1-1, with no clear D. Germline assignment: CDR1 SGDLS and CDR2 YYNGEE. The CDR3 consists of 16 residues. CDR3 sequence reads: CASSIHETEMNSEAFF. CDR3 sequence (DNA): TGTGCCAGCAGCATTCACGAGACGGAAATGAACAGTGAAGCTTTCTTT.

The chain links TRBV7-9 to TRBJ2-2; weak D call: TRBD2 (5 bases). V shed 8 bases and J shed 7 bases, with 5 bases lying between them. Germline values: CDR1 SEHNR, CDR2 FQNEAQ (reference sequence). CDR3 length: 10 residues. DNA of the CDR3: TGTGCCAGCGGAGGCGGGGAGCTGTTTTTT. It translates to CASGGGELFF.

As DNA, the CDR3 is TGCGCCAGCAGCTTTTCTCTAACCGGGACAGGGATACGCGCGGGCACCGGGGAGCTGTTTTTT. This encodes CASSFSLTGTGIRAGTGELFF. The chain couples TRBV5-1 to TRBJ2-2; 9 bases match TRBD1. The length of the CDR3 is 21 residues. The germline gives CDR1 SGHRS, CDR2 YFSETQ. Trimming cost V 2 bases and J 4 bases; bases outside gene matches: 21.

The CDR3 reads CASSPGGRDSETQYF. CDR3 coding DNA: TGTGCCAGCAGTCCGGGCGGGAGAGATTCGGAGACCCAGTACTTC. The J gene is TRBJ2-5, the V gene TRBV27; 7 nucleotides line up with TRBD2. CDR1 and CDR2 from the germline V gene are MNHEY and SMNVEV (reference sequence). The ends lost 5 bases at V and 5 bases at J; junction bases unmatched: 11. The CDR3 runs 15 residues.

The chain combines TRBV9 with TRBJ2-2; TRBD2 agrees at 10 bases. With 0 bases clipped from V and 4 bases from J, the junction kept 12 bases outside the gene matches. CDR3 length: 19 amino acids. Germline CDR1 is SGDLS and CDR2 is YYNGEE. The CDR3 spells CASSVAAGGPILGTGELFF. CDR3 nucleotides: TGTGCCAGCAGCGTAGCAGCGGGAGGGCCTATATTGGGCACCGGGGAGCTGTTTTTT.